A selection of T cell receptor beta chains follows, all from one sample in a study of blood T cell repertoires in COVID-19. TCRdb's table, derived via immunoSEQ multiplex PCR, lists solely in-frame clones and lacks some. The repertoire holds more than 95,000 clones, with more than 80% as singletons. Sequencing was done on a sample of peripheral blood. The source of these receptors is a man aged 55 to 70 with acute or convalescent COVID-19. Both conserved end residues are part of each CDR3. Fields, in order: V gene, D gene, clone size, J gene, CDR3 protein, CDR3 DNA. A D gene is named only where the DNA matches it firmly. Where a row states a size, it is once, few, many or the class of an expanded clone; other rows omit it.

v_gene: TRBV18; d_gene: -; abundance: -; j_gene: TRBJ1-1; CDR3aa: CASSPPMNTEAFF; CDR3nt: TGTGCCAGCTCACCACCTATGAACACTGAAGCTTTCTTT
v_gene: TRBV28; d_gene: TRBD1; abundance: -; j_gene: TRBJ2-7; CDR3aa: CASSLSRWGDRGGYEQYF; CDR3nt: TGTGCCAGCAGTTTATCTAGGTGGGGAGACAGGGGAGGCTACGAGCAGTACTTC
v_gene: TRBV29-1; d_gene: -; abundance: -; j_gene: TRBJ2-4; CDR3aa: CSVAPVLPLLAKNIQYF; CDR3nt: TGCAGCGTTGCCCCGGTACTACCCCTTCTAGCCAAAAACATTCAGTACTTC
v_gene: TRBV29-1; d_gene: -; abundance: -; j_gene: TRBJ2-2; CDR3aa: CSGRRGGGNTGELFF; CDR3nt: TGCAGCGGGCGAAGGGGGGGCGGGAACACCGGGGAGCTGTTTTTT
v_gene: TRBV19; d_gene: -; abundance: -; j_gene: TRBJ2-7; CDR3aa: CASSVFNGSRYEQYF; CDR3nt: TGTGCCAGTAGTGTCTTTAACGGGAGCCGGTACGAGCAGTACTTC
v_gene: TRBV21-1; d_gene: -; abundance: -; j_gene: TRBJ2-6; CDR3aa: CASSKQGLRANVLTF; CDR3nt: TGTGCCAGCAGCAAACAGGGTCTTAGGGCCAACGTCCTGACTTTC
v_gene: TRBV15; d_gene: TRBD1; abundance: -; j_gene: TRBJ1-2; CDR3aa: CATSYRGYGYTF; CDR3nt: TGTGCCACCAGCTACAGGGGCTATGGCTACACCTTC
v_gene: TRBV7-9; d_gene: -; abundance: -; j_gene: TRBJ1-5; CDR3aa: CASSLVGQGDQPQHF; CDR3nt: TGTGCCAGCAGCTTAGTGGGGCAGGGTGACCAGCCCCAGCATTTT
v_gene: TRBV4-3; d_gene: -; abundance: -; j_gene: TRBJ2-2; CDR3aa: CASSQEGHTGELFF; CDR3nt: TGCGCCAGCAGCCAGGAGGGACACACCGGGGAGCTGTTTTTT
v_gene: TRBV5-8; d_gene: TRBD2; abundance: few; j_gene: TRBJ2-2; CDR3aa: CASSFAGLAGVSGELFF; CDR3nt: TGTGCCAGCAGCTTTGCGGGACTAGCGGGAGTATCCGGGGAGCTGTTTTTT